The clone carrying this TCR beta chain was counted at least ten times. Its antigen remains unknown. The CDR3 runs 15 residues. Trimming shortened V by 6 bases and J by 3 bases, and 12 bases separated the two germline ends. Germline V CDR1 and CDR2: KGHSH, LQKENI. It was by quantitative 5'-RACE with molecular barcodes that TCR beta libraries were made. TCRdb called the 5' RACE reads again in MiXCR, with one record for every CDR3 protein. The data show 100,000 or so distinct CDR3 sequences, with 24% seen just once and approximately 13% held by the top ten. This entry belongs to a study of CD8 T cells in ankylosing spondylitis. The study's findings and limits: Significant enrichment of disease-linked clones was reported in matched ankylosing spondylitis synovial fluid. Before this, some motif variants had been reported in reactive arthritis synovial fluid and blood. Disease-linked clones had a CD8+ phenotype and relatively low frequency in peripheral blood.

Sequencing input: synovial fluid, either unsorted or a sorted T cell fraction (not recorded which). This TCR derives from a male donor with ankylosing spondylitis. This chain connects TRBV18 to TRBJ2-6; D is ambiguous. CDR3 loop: CASSFGRVGANVLTF. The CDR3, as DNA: TGTGCCAGCTCCTTTGGAAGAGTTGGGGCCAACGTCCTGACTTTC.